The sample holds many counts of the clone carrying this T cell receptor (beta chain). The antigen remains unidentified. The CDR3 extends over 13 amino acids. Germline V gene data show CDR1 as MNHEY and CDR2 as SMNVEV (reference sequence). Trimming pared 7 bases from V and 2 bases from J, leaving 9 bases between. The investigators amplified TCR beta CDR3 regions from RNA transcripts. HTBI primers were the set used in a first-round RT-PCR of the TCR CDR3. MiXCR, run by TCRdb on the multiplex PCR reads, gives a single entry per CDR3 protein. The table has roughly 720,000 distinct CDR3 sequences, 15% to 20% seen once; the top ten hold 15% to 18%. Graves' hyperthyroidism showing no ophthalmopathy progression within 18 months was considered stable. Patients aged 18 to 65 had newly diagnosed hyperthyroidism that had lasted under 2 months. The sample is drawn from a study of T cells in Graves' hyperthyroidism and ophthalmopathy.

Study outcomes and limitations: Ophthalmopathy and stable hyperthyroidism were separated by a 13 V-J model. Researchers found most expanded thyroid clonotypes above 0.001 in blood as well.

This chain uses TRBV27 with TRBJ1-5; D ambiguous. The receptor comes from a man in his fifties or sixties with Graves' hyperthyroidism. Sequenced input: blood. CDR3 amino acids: CASTPRGNQPQHF. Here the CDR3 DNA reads TGTGCCAGCACACCAAGGGGCAATCAGCCCCAGCATTTT.